The entry below describes one TCR beta chain. The antigen remains unidentified. The CDR3 contains 14 residues. Trimming pared 4 bases from V and 6 bases from J, leaving 13 bases between. Per the germline V gene, CDR1 is KGHSH and CDR2 is LQKENI. TCRdb's table, derived via immunoSEQ multiplex PCR, lists solely in-frame clones and lacks some. The profile shows approximately 2,300,000 clones, under 95% of them singletons. These data originate in a study of shared clonotypes between healthy human individuals. Findings and limits, study-wide: A few donors shared 4.5% to 6.5% of their naive CD4 clonotypes. Memory subsets generally showed lower estimated richness than naive subsets.

The TCR comes from a man between 18 and 35 years old in good health. Some clones in this sample may be carry-over from other donors' samples. J is TRBJ1-5 and V is TRBV18; TRBD1 is a possible D gene (5 bases). The sequenced sample was naive CD4+ T cells from PBMCs. The subset is: CD45RA+ positively selected. In nucleotides, the CDR3 is TGTGCCAGCTCACTGGGGGGACCCCGTCAGCCCCAGCATTTT. Amino acid sequence: CASSLGGPRQPQHF.